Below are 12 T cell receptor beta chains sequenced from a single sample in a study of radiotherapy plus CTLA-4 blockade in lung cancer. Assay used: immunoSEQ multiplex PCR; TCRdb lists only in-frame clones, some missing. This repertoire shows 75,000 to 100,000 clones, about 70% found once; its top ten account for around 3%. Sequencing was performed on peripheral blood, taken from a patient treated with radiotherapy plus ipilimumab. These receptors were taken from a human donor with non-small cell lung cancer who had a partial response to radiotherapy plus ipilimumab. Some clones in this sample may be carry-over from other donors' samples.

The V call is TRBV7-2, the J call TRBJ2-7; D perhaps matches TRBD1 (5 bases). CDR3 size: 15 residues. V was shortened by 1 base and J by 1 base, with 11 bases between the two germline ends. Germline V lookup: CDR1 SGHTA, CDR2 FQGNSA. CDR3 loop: CASSLGGGFSYEQYF. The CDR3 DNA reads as TGTGCCAGCAGCTTAGGGGGCGGCTTTTCCTACGAGCAGTACTTC.

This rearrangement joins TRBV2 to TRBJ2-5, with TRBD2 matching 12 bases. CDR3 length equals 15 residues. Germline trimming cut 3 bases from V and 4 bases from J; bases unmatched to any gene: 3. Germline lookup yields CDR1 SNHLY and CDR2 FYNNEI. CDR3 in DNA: TGTGCCAGCAGTGAGCTAGCGGGGGGGATAGAGACCCAGTACTTC. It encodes CASSELAGGIETQYF.

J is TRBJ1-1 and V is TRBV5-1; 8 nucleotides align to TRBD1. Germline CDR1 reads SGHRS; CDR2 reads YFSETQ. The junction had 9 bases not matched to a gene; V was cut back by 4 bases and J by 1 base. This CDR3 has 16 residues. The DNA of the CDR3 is TGCGCCAGCAGCCCCCAGGGGGCGGTGAGGAACACTGAAGCTTTCTTT. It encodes CASSPQGAVRNTEAFF.

CDR3 sequence: CASSLEGGGPPDTQYF. DNA of the CDR3: TGCGCCAGCAGCTTGGAAGGGGGGGGCCCCCCAGATACGCAGTATTTT. The chain uses TRBV5-1 and TRBJ2-3, with D tentatively TRBD2 (7 bases). With 0 bases removed from V and 4 bases from J, the gap between germline ends came to 15 bases. Germline assignment: CDR1 SGHRS and CDR2 YFSETQ. CDR3 length equals 16 residues.

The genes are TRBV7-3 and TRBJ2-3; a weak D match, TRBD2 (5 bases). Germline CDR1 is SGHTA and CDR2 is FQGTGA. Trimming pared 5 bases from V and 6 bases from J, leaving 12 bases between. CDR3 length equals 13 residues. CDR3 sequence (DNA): TGTGCCAGCAGCGAGGGAGTGGAGGATACGCAGTATTTT. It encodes CASSEGVEDTQYF.

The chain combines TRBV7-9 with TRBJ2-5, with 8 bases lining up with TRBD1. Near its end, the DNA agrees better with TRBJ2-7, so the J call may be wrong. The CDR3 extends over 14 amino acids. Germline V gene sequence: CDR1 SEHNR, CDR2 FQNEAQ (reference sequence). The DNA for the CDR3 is TGTGCCAGCAGCTTAGGGACAGGGCTCTACGAGCAGTACTTC. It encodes CASSLGTGLYEQYF.

CDR3 nucleotide sequence: TGTGCCAGCAGCCCATCCGTAGCGGGGGCCACAGATACGCAGTATTTT. Its translation: CASSPSVAGATDTQYF. The chain recombines TRBV11-3 with TRBJ2-3; 9 bases match TRBD2. The trim removed 5 bases at V and 2 bases at J, leaving 8 bases unmatched. CDR1 and CDR2 (germline): SGHNT, YENEEA. This CDR3 comprises 16 residues.

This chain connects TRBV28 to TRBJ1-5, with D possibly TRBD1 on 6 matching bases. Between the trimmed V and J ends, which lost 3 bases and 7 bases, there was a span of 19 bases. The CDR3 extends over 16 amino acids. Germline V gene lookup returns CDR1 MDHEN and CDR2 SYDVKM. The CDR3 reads CASSFDSWGLGQPQHF. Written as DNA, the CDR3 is TGTGCCAGCAGTTTCGATTCTTGGGGGCTAGGCCAGCCCCAGCATTTT.

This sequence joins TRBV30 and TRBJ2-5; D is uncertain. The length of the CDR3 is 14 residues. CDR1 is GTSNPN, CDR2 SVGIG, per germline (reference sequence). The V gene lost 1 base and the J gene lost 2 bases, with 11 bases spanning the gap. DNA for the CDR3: TGTGCCTGGAGTGCGGTAAACTTTCAAGAGACCCAGTACTTC. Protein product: CAWSAVNFQETQYF. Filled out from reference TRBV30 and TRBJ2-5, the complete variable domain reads SQTIHQWPATLVQPVGSPLSLECTVEGTSNPNLYWYRQAAGRGLQLLFYSVGIGQISSEVPQNLSASRPQDRQFILSSKKLLLSDSGFYLCAWSAVNFQETQYFGPGTRLLVL.

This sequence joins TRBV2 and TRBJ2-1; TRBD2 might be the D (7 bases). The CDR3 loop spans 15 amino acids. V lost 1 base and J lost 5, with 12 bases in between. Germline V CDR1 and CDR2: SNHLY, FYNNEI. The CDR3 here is CASSEEGGGHNEQFF. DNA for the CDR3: TGTGCCAGCAGTGAAGAGGGGGGGGGCCACAATGAGCAGTTCTTC.

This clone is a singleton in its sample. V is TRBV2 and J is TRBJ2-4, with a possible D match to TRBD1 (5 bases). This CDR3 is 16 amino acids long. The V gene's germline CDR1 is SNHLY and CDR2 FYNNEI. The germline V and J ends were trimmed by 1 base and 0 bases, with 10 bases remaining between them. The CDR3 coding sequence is TGTGCCAGCAGTGAAGGGGGCGTCCTAGCCAAAAACATTCAGTACTTC. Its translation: CASSEGGVLAKNIQYF.

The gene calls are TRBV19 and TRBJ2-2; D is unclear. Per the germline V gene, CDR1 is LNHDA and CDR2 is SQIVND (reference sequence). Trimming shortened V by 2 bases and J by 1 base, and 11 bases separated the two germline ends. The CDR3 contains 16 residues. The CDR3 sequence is CASSIYLAENTGELFF. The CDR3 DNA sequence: TGTGCCAGTAGTATATATCTCGCGGAGAACACCGGGGAGCTGTTTTTT.